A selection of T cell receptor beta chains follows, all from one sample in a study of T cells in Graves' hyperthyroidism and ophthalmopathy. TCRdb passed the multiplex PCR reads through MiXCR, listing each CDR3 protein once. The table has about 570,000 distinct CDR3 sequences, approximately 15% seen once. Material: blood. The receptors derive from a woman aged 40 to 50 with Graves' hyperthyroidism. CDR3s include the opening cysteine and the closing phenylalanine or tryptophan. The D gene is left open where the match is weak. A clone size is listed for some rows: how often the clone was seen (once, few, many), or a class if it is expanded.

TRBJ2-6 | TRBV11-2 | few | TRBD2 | TGTGCCAGCAGCTTTACTAGCGGGGCCTTGTGGGGGGCCAACGTCCTGACTTTC | CASSFTSGALWGANVLTF
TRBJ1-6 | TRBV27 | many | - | TGTGCCAGCACCAACTGGGAGGGGGGTTCACCCCTCCACTTT | CASTNWEGGSPLHF
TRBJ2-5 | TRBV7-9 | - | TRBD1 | TGTGCCAGCAGCTTAGTCCGGGACAGTCTTGATGAGACCCAGTACTTC | CASSLVRDSLDETQYF
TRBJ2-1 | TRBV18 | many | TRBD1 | TGTGCCAGCTCACCACCGAATCTCGCATACAGGGGCAATGAGCAGTTCTTC | CASSPPNLAYRGNEQFF
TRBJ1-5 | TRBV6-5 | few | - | TGTGCCAGCAGTTACTCGCGGCAGCTCAATCAGCCCCAGCATTTT | CASSYSRQLNQPQHF
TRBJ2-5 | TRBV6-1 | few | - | TGTGCCAGCAGTGCCGAACGGTATTTATCTCAGGAGACCCAGTACTTC | CASSAERYLSQETQYF
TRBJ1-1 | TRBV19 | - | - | TGTGCCAGTAGTATTGGGAGACAGATTCAAACTGAAGCTTTCTTT | CASSIGRQIQTEAFF
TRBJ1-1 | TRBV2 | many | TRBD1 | TGTGCCAGCAATACAGGGGGAATTGGAACTGAAGCTTTCTTT | CASNTGGIGTEAFF
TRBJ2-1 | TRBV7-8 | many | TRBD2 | TGTGCCAGCAGCTATCTAGCGGGCGCGGCTTACAATGAGCAGTTCTTC | CASSYLAGAAYNEQFF
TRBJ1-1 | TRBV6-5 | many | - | TGTGCCAGCAGTTACGGCCGGGGCGCGTATGAAGCTTTCTTT | CASSYGRGAYEAFF
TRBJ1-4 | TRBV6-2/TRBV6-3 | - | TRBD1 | TGTGCCAGCAGTGCGGGACAGGGGGTATCTAATGAAAAACTGTTTTTT | CASSAGQGVSNEKLFF
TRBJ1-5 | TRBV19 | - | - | TGTGCCAGTAGTATCGACATTAGTGGCAATCAGCCCCAGCATTTT | CASSIDISGNQPQHF
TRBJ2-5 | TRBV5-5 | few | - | TGTGCCAGCAGCTTGGAATGGGGTCAAGAGACCCAGTACTTC | CASSLEWGQETQYF
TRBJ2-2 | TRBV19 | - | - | TGTGCCTGCCAAGGGCGAAACACCGGGGAGCTGTTTTTT | CACQGRNTGELFF
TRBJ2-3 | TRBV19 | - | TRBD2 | TGTGCCAGTAGTATAGACTTTGGACGTATCGCCTTAGGACTAGCGGGACTTACAGATACGCAGTATTTT | CASSIDFGRIALGLAGLTDTQYF
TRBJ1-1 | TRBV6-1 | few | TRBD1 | TGTGCCAGCAGTCGGTCCCGGGACAGGGGAGAAACTGAAGCTTTCTTT | CASSRSRDRGETEAFF